Listed below are T cell receptor beta chains from one sample, sequenced in a study of beta chain features in type 1 diabetes. Profiled with immunoSEQ multiplex PCR; TCRdb holds only in-frame clones, not every one. The data contain around 340,000 clones, about 18% of them singletons. The sample taken for sequencing was naive CD4+ T cells from blood. The receptor set was obtained from a young woman in good health. Each CDR3 is given with its conserved first and last residue. Each record gives: D gene, V gene, J gene, clone size, CDR3 protein, CDR3 DNA. The D gene is left open where the match is weak. Rows may omit the clone size; those that give it use once, few, many or a size class.

>-|TRBV7-9|TRBJ2-2|-
CASTPSGQAGTGELFF
TGTGCCAGCACCCCCTCGGGGCAGGCGGGGACCGGGGAGCTGTTTTTT
>-|TRBV6-5|TRBJ2-1|few
CASSYGLLSYNEQFF
TGTGCCAGCAGTTACGGACTCCTCTCCTACAATGAGCAGTTCTTC
>TRBD2|TRBV2|TRBJ2-7|-
CASTYGLAAYEQYF
TGTGCCAGCACCTATGGACTAGCGGCCTACGAGCAGTACTTC
>-|TRBV7-9|TRBJ2-1|-
CASSFVQAGYNEQFF
TGTGCCAGCAGCTTTGTCCAGGCGGGTTACAATGAGCAGTTCTTC
>-|TRBV21-1|TRBJ2-6|few
CASSKESSGANVLTF
TGTGCCAGCAGCAAAGAGAGCTCTGGGGCCAACGTCCTGACTTTC
>TRBD1|TRBV18|TRBJ1-1|few
CASSLGQANTEAFF
TGTGCCAGCTCACTGGGACAGGCGAACACTGAAGCTTTCTTT
>TRBD1|TRBV19|TRBJ1-2|few
CASSNQGAPGYTF
TGTGCCAGTAGTAACCAGGGGGCGCCGGGCTACACCTTC
>TRBD2|TRBV29-1|TRBJ2-5|few
CSGPGLALGTQETQYF
TGCAGCGGTCCGGGACTAGCGTTAGGCACCCAAGAGACCCAGTACTTC
>TRBD1|TRBV28|TRBJ1-1|-
CASSPGQGGRAFF
TGTGCCAGCAGCCCGGGACAGGGGGGACGGGCTTTCTTT
>TRBD1|TRBV5-4|TRBJ1-1|-
CASSRPGQGTTEAFF
TGTGCCAGCAGTCGACCGGGACAGGGCACCACTGAAGCTTTCTTT
>TRBD1|TRBV15|TRBJ2-7|-
CATSRRGTGYSYEQYF
TGTGCCACCAGCAGGCGCGGGACAGGTTATTCCTACGAGCAGTACTTC
>-|TRBV30|TRBJ2-1|-
CAWGRDYNEQFF
TGTGCCTGGGGGCGGGATTACAATGAGCAGTTCTTC
>-|TRBV5-1|TRBJ2-1|-
CASSWGTGSYNEQFF
TGCGCCAGCAGCTGGGGCACGGGCTCCTACAATGAGCAGTTCTTC
>-|TRBV5-1|TRBJ2-5|-
CASSLAGQQETQYF
TGCGCCAGCAGCTTGGCCGGACAGCAAGAGACCCAGTACTTC
>-|TRBV5-1|TRBJ2-7|few
CASSLGQVSDEQYF
TGCGCCAGCAGCTTGGGTCAGGTCTCCGACGAGCAGTACTTC
>TRBD2|TRBV5-4|TRBJ2-5|few
CASSLVLAGQETQYF
TGTGCCAGCAGCTTGGTGTTAGCGGGACAAGAGACCCAGTACTTC
>-|TRBV6-6|TRBJ1-5|once
CASTRAGGNQPQHF
TGTGCCAGCACCAGGGCTGGGGGCAATCAGCCCCAGCATTTT
>-|TRBV9|TRBJ2-2|-
CASSLSTGPREELFF
TGTGCCAGCAGCCTAAGTACCGGGCCCAGGGAGGAGCTGTTTTTT
>-|TRBV18|TRBJ2-7|few
CASSLEAGQSSYEQYF
TGTGCCAGCTCACTAGAGGCGGGACAGAGCTCCTACGAGCAGTACTTC
>-|TRBV9|TRBJ2-6|few
CASSLMSSGANVLTF
TGTGCCAGCAGCCTTATGAGCTCTGGGGCCAACGTCCTGACTTTC